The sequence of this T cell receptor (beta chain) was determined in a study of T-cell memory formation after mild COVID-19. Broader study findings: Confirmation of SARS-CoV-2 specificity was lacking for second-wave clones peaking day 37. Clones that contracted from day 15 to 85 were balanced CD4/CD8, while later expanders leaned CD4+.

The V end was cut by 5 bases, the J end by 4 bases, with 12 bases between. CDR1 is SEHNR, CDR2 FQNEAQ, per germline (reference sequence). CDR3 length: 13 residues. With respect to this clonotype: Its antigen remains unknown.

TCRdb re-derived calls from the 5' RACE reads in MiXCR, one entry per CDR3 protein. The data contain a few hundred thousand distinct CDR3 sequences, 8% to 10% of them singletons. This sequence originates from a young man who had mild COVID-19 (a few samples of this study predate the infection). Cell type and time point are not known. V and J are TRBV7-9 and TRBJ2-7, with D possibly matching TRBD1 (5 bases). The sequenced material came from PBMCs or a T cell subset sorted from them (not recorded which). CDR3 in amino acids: CASSPDTGYEQYF. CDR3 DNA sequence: TGTGCCAGCAGCCCGGACACCGGGTACGAGCAGTACTTC.